The 27 T cell receptor beta chains listed next were all sequenced from one sample in a study of blood T cell repertoires in COVID-19. TCRdb's copy holds only in-frame clones and misses some; the assay was immunoSEQ multiplex PCR. Found here are 210,000 or so clones, almost 85% of them singletons; the top ten hold approximately 5%. What was sequenced was peripheral blood. The receptors originated from a woman aged 70-85 years with active or convalescent COVID-19.

The chain links TRBV30 to TRBJ1-1; D gene unclear. The germline V and J ends were trimmed by 5 bases and 5 bases, with 15 bases remaining between them. The CDR3 extends over 13 amino acids. Germline loops: CDR1 GTSNPN, CDR2 SVGIG (reference sequence). CDR3 loop: CAWGPDRRTEAFF. CDR3 bases: TGTGCCTGGGGTCCGGACCGGAGGACTGAAGCTTTCTTT. Full variable domain (rest looked up from reference TRBV30 and TRBJ1-1): SQTIHQWPATLVQPVGSPLSLECTVEGTSNPNLYWYRQAAGRGLQLLFYSVGIGQISSEVPQNLSASRPQDRQFILSSKKLLLSDSGFYLCAWGPDRRTEAFFGQGTRLTVV.

V and J are TRBV6-1 and TRBJ2-7; the D gene is possibly TRBD1 (5 bases). This CDR3 contains 14 residues. V was trimmed by 2 bases and J by 1 base, leaving 9 bases between them. Germline V gives CDR1 MNHNS, CDR2 SASEGT. The CDR3 sequence: CASSEQGRSYEQYF. CDR3 DNA sequence: TGTGCCAGCAGTGAACAGGGTCGTTCCTACGAGCAGTACTTC.

The chain couples TRBV6-5 to TRBJ1-3; D is ambiguous. V shed 6 bases and J shed 0 bases, with 9 bases lying between them. CDR3 length: 14 amino acids. In germline, CDR1 is MNHEY, CDR2 SVGAGI. The CDR3 DNA sequence: TGTGCCAGCAGCCCCGGCGGCTCTGGAAACACCATATATTTT. Translation: CASSPGGSGNTIYF.

The chain is built from TRBV6-5 and TRBJ1-1, with TRBD1 matching 7 bases. The CDR3 length is 13 residues. Germline CDR1 MNHEY, CDR2 SVGAGI. With V trimmed by 6 bases and J by 8 bases, 9 bases remained unmatched. CDR3 DNA sequence: TGTGCCAGCAGATCAGGGGGGCGTAGGGAAGCTTTCTTT. It translates to CASRSGGRREAFF.

A remark on this clone: The identical CDR3 is also encoded by other nucleotide sequences in the sample. For the CDR3, the DNA is TGTGCCAGCAGCGTAGGGGGCGGGGGCTCCTACGAGCAGTACTTC. Translated, it gives CASSVGGGGSYEQYF. This chain uses TRBV9 with TRBJ2-7; 7 positions agree with TRBD2. V shed 0 bases, J shed 0 bases, and the junction held 3 bases outside the gene matches. The CDR3 totals 15 residues. Germline loops: CDR1 SGDLS, CDR2 YYNGEE.

The rearrangement joins TRBV7-9 to TRBJ2-7, with TRBD2 matching over 9 bases. The ends lost 5 bases at V and 6 bases at J; junction bases unmatched: 11. Germline CDR1 reads SEHNR; CDR2 reads FQNEAQ (reference sequence). This CDR3 spans 15 amino acids. The CDR3 DNA reads as TGTGCCAGCAGCATTAAGGCGGGAGGGCCGGGCGAGCAGTACTTC. Amino acids: CASSIKAGGPGEQYF.

V gene TRBV9 combines with J gene TRBJ2-3; D might be TRBD1 (5 bases). Germline V gene data show CDR1 as SGDLS and CDR2 as YYNGEE. The CDR3 is made up of 15 amino acids. V lost 0 bases and J lost 2, with 10 bases in between. CDR3 in DNA: TGTGCCAGCAGCGTAGACAGGTCATTCACAGATACGCAGTATTTT. It is translated as CASSVDRSFTDTQYF.

The chain has TRBV5-1 and TRBJ1-5, with D possibly being TRBD1 (6 bases). Trimming took off 2 bases at V and 5 bases at J, with 17 bases between the two ends. The CDR3 totals 16 residues. Germline loops: CDR1 SGHRS, CDR2 YFSETQ. As DNA, the CDR3 is TGCGCCAGCAGCTTTGGATACAGGGTGGAGGATCAGCCCCAGCATTTT. Translating gives CASSFGYRVEDQPQHF.

This clone was seen a single time. The chain couples TRBV2 to TRBJ2-7, with a possible D match to TRBD1 (6 bases). Germline values: CDR1 SNHLY, CDR2 FYNNEI. Trimming left V 6 bases short and J 0 bases short, with 18 bases between. The CDR3 length is 16 residues. The CDR3 sequence is CASRHIRQADSYEQYF. In DNA form, the CDR3 reads TGTGCCAGCAGACACATAAGACAGGCCGACTCCTACGAGCAGTACTTC.

This clone was seen just once. V gene TRBV28 combines with J gene TRBJ2-7; TRBD2 aligns across 7 bases. Germline V gives CDR1 MDHEN, CDR2 SYDVKM. The CDR3 extends over 13 amino acids. V lost 8 bases to trimming and J lost 0 bases; unmatched junction nucleotides: 4. The CDR3 sequence: CASGGTTSYEQYF. The CDR3 nucleotides read TGTGCCAGCGGGGGGACTACCTCCTACGAGCAGTACTTC.

This sequence joins TRBV5-5 and TRBJ2-3; TRBD2 aligns across 7 bases. With V trimmed by 4 bases and J by 4 bases, 12 bases remained unmatched. This CDR3 contains 16 residues. In germline, CDR1 is SGHKS, CDR2 YYEKEE (reference sequence). The CDR3: CASSLFEGGRADTQYF. CDR3 coding DNA: TGTGCCAGCAGCCTATTTGAGGGAGGGAGAGCAGATACGCAGTATTTT.

The rearrangement links TRBV28 to TRBJ2-7; a possible D gene is TRBD2 (6 bases). The V end was cut by 6 bases, the J end by 3 bases, with 15 bases between. The length of the CDR3 is 14 residues. Germline V gene sequence: CDR1 MDHEN, CDR2 SYDVKM. Here the CDR3 reads CASSPAGPHYEQYF. CDR3 sequence (DNA): TGTGCCAGCAGCCCCGCGGGACCCCACTACGAGCAGTACTTC. Looking up the rest from reference TRBV28 and TRBJ2-7 gives the full variable domain: DVKVTQSSRYLVKRTGEKVFLECVQDMDHENMFWYRQDPGLGLRLIYFSYDVKMKEKGDIPEGYSVSREKKERFSLILESASTNQTSMYLCASSPAGPHYEQYFGPGTRLTVT.

The chain is built from TRBV21-1 and TRBJ2-3; the table's D call, TRBD1, has no DNA check behind it. TRBV21-1 is a pseudogene. This CDR3 is 14 amino acids long. The CDR3: CASSSTESTDTQYF. In nucleotides, the CDR3 is TGTGCCAGCAGCTCGACAGAGAGCACAGATACGCAGTATTTT.

The chain joins TRBV27 to TRBJ2-7; 9 bases match TRBD1. This CDR3 has 17 amino acids. V was pared by 6 bases and J by 2 bases, with 14 bases of the junction left unmatched. CDR1 is MNHEY and CDR2 is SMNVEV in the germline V gene (reference sequence). CDR3 nucleotides: TGTGCCAGCAGCCCAATTCCGACCGGGACAGGGCCCTACGAGCAGTACTTC. Translating gives CASSPIPTGTGPYEQYF.

This clone showed up just a few times. The chain joins TRBV19 to TRBJ1-6; 8 bases align to TRBD1. The germline V gene has CDR1 LNHDA and CDR2 SQIVND (reference sequence). CDR3 length equals 14 residues. Germline trimming cut 6 bases from V and 7 bases from J; bases unmatched to any gene: 5. The CDR3 loop reads CASRSQGANSPLHF. The CDR3 nucleotides are TGTGCCAGTAGGTCCCAGGGGGCCAATTCACCCCTCCACTTT.

The CDR3 is CASIETAALADTGELFF. CDR3 DNA: TGTGCCAGCATCGAGACTGCGGCGCTAGCCGATACCGGGGAGCTGTTTTTT. V is TRBV7-9 and J is TRBJ2-2, with D possibly TRBD2 on 5 matching bases. V lost 7 bases and J lost 5, with 23 bases in between. Germline CDR1 and CDR2: SEHNR and FQNEAQ (reference sequence). This CDR3 spans 17 amino acids. Full variable domain (missing parts from reference TRBV7-9 and TRBJ2-2): DTGVSQNPRHKITKRGQNVTFRCDPISEHNRLYWYRQTLGQGPEFLTYFQNEAQLEKSRLLSDRFSAERPKGSFSTLEIQRTEQGDSAMYLCASIETAALADTGELFFGEGSRLTVL.

The rearrangement uses TRBV6-2 or TRBV6-3 and TRBJ1-5; D unclear. Trimming left V 3 bases short and J 3 bases short, with 21 bases between. CDR1 is MNHEY and CDR2 is SVGEGT in the germline V gene. The length of the CDR3 is 18 residues. CDR3 bases: TGTGCCAGCAGTTATCCAGCGGTATCCCTGAGTTCCAATCAGCCCCAGCATTTT. Translation gives CASSYPAVSLSSNQPQHF.

The chain employs TRBV6-5 and TRBJ2-7, with D perhaps TRBD1 (5 bases). V lost 0 bases, J lost 0 bases, and 9 bases lay in between. Germline CDR1 and CDR2: MNHEY and SVGAGI. CDR3 length equals 15 residues. CDR3 DNA: TGTGCCAGCAGTTACTCGGCAGGGATCTCCTACGAGCAGTACTTC. Encoded protein: CASSYSAGISYEQYF.

This clone was picked up one time. This rearrangement joins TRBV5-1 to TRBJ2-1, with D perhaps matching TRBD1 (5 bases). The germline CDR1 and CDR2 sequences are SGHRS and YFSETQ. This CDR3 contains 15 residues. Trimming pared 0 bases from V and 4 bases from J, leaving 11 bases between. CDR3 protein: CASSLGLQVYNEQFF. The DNA for the CDR3 is TGCGCCAGCAGCTTGGGCTTACAGGTATACAATGAGCAGTTCTTC.

V is TRBV29-1 and J is TRBJ2-3; 9 bases fit TRBD1. This CDR3 is built from 13 residues. The V and J ends lost 7 bases and 9 bases, in that order; junction bases with no gene match: 11. The germline V gene encodes CDR1 SQVTM and CDR2 ANQGSEA. CDR3 DNA: TGCAGCGCCCGGGACAGGGTTCTAAAGACGCAGTATTTT. Translation gives CSARDRVLKTQYF.

The rearrangement joins TRBV12-3 or TRBV12-4 to TRBJ1-5; D might be TRBD1 (6 bases). Trimming removed 6 bases from V and 6 bases from J, with 9 bases in between. The CDR3 totals 12 residues. This CDR3 reads CASRGAAQPQHF. The CDR3 bases are TGTGCCAGCAGGGGGGCCGCTCAGCCCCAGCATTTT.

The count of this clone is one. The chain joins TRBV29-1 to TRBJ1-4, with TRBD1 matching over 7 bases. The junction had 8 bases not matched to a gene; V was cut back by 7 bases and J by 3 bases. The CDR3 runs 14 residues. The V gene's germline CDR1 is SQVTM and CDR2 ANQGSEA. The CDR3 DNA reads TGCAGCGCCGCGGGCGGACAGGCTAATGAAAAACTGTTTTTT. Translating gives CSAAGGQANEKLFF. Combining the CDR3 with reference TRBV29-1 and TRBJ1-4 gives the whole variable domain SAVISQKPSRDICQRGTSLTIQCQVDSQVTMMFWYRQQPGQSLTLIATANQGSEATYESGFVIDKFPISRPNLTFSTLTVSNMSPEDSSIYLCSAAGGQANEKLFFGSGTQLSVL.

The chain joins TRBV14 to TRBJ2-7; 15 nucleotides line up with TRBD2. Germline assignment: CDR1 SGHDN and CDR2 FVKESK. Germline trimming cut 4 bases from V and 6 bases from J; bases unmatched to any gene: 4. There are 15 residues in the CDR3. For the CDR3, the DNA is TGTGCCAGCAGCCGGGGACTAGCGGGAGGAGGCGAGCAGTACTTC. It translates to CASSRGLAGGGEQYF.

The V and J genes are TRBV27 and TRBJ2-1, with TRBD2 matching 9 bases. CDR3 length: 17 amino acids. V lost 0 bases, J lost 6 bases, and 9 bases stayed unmatched. Germline V gene data show CDR1 as MNHEY and CDR2 as SMNVEV (reference sequence). CDR3 in amino acids: CASSLSASGIIGNEQFF. The CDR3 bases are TGTGCCAGCAGTTTATCGGCTAGCGGGATCATCGGCAATGAGCAGTTCTTC.

This chain links TRBV3-1 (or the pseudogene TRBV3-2) with TRBJ2-5; 9 bases line up with TRBD2. Looked up from germline, CDR1 is LGHDT and CDR2 is YNNKEL (reference sequence). CDR3 length equals 14 residues. Trimming at V came to 2 bases and at J to 5 bases, leaving 3 bases not matched to a gene. In DNA form, the CDR3 reads TGTGCCAGCAGCCAAAATAGCGGGAGCGAGACCCAGTACTTC. Residues: CASSQNSGSETQYF.

The rearrangement uses TRBV11-3 and TRBJ2-1; TRBD1 aligns across 8 bases. CDR3 length: 17 residues. Trimming took 5 bases from V and 0 from J; bases not matched to a gene: 9. CDR1 is SGHNT, CDR2 YENEEA, per germline. The DNA of the CDR3 is TGTGCCAGCAGCCCTCCCCGGACAGGGCTCTCCTACAATGAGCAGTTCTTC. This translates into CASSPPRTGLSYNEQFF.

The chain couples TRBV7-8 to TRBJ2-5, with D perhaps TRBD2 (5 bases). There are 15 residues in the CDR3. V lost 4 bases, J lost 2 bases, and 14 bases lay in between. Germline values: CDR1 SGHVS, CDR2 FQNEAQ. CDR3 sequence reads: CASSSRSGQQETQYF. In nucleotides, the CDR3 is TGTGCCAGCAGCTCTAGAAGCGGCCAACAAGAGACCCAGTACTTC.